This T cell receptor beta chain was identified during a study of cytomegalovirus exposure and HLA in healthy donors. Whole-study findings and limits: Serostatus for CMV was the only available immune exposure information. The authors assumed roughly uniform sequencing depth across donors for presence/absence analyses. Reported findings show TCR beta sequences accurately forecast HLA-A and HLA-B alleles in most subjects. Later, an analysis showed that TCR beta chains associated with HLA were more clonally expanded than others that were equally common.

In the PCR, 60 Vbeta and 13 Jbeta primers were used. This table comes from immunoSEQ multiplex PCR, and its TCRdb copy is limited to in-frame clones, with some not included. The sample includes 150,000 to 200,000 clones, 80% of them seen just once. Regarding this clone: Its antigen is unknown.

This sequence was found in a boy younger than 18 in good health and CMV-seronegative. The specimen was PBMCs.

DNA for the CDR3: TGTGCCAGCAGTTTCTGGGGGGGCCAGTACCAAGAGACCCAGTACTTC. As protein: CASSFWGGQYQETQYF. The chain couples TRBV7-2 to TRBJ2-5, with a weak D call TRBD2 (7 bases). Trimming removed 6 bases at V and 0 bases at J, with 17 bases between. The CDR3 consists of 16 residues. The germline V gene has CDR1 SGHTA and CDR2 FQGNSA.